What follows are 13 T cell receptor beta chains derived from one specimen sequenced in a study of PD-L1 blockade in urothelial cancer. Sequencing used immunoSEQ multiplex PCR; TCRdb keeps in-frame clones, though not all of them. The table has under 40,000 clones, around 90% seen once; the top ten hold around 7.7%. The sequences come from PBMCs, collected around atezolizumab (anti-PD-L1) treatment. The receptors derive from a man aged 65-85 years with urothelial cancer.

This clone came up once. This chain links TRBV2 with TRBJ2-2, with a possible D match to TRBD2 (6 bases). This CDR3 spans 16 amino acids. V lost 6 bases and J 5 bases, leaving 19 bases between the germline ends. The germline V gene encodes CDR1 SNHLY and CDR2 FYNNEI. The CDR3 here is CASRVHGDRETGELFF. The DNA for the CDR3 is TGTGCCAGCAGGGTTCATGGCGACCGGGAGACCGGGGAGCTGTTTTTT.

The chain is built from TRBV18 and TRBJ2-1; D might be TRBD2 (6 bases). The CDR3 consists of 14 residues. CDR1 KGHSH and CDR2 LQKENI come from the germline V gene. V lost 3 bases and J 8 bases, leaving 14 bases between the germline ends. CDR3 residues: CASSPPGSSDEQFF. The CDR3 DNA sequence: TGTGCCAGCTCACCTCCCGGGAGTAGTGATGAGCAGTTCTTC.

V usage is TRBV5-1 and J usage is TRBJ2-1; 9 bases map to TRBD2. This CDR3 contains 14 residues. Losses at the gene ends were 5 bases for V and 3 bases for J; bases not matched to a gene: 3. Looked up from germline, CDR1 is SGHRS and CDR2 is YFSETQ. The CDR3 protein is CASRRLADYNEQFF. As DNA, the CDR3 is TGCGCCAGCAGGCGACTAGCGGACTACAATGAGCAGTTCTTC.

The rearrangement uses TRBV4-1 and TRBJ1-1; D gene uncertain. Trimming left V 1 base short and J 6 bases short, with 15 bases between. CDR3 size: 15 residues. Germline CDR1 MGHRA, CDR2 YSYEKL. The CDR3, as DNA: TGCGCCAGCAGCCAAGTCGAGGGCGTTAGGGCTGAAGCTTTCTTT. Its translation is CASSQVEGVRAEAFF.

The V call is TRBV5-6, the J call TRBJ1-2; D gene ambiguous. The CDR3 runs to 14 residues. Deletions cut 10 bases from V and 1 base from J, with 17 bases between. Germline V gene lookup returns CDR1 SGHDT and CDR2 YYEEEE. The CDR3 spells CAVQRAGFNYGYTF. The CDR3 DNA follows: TGTGCCGTTCAGCGGGCAGGCTTTAACTATGGCTACACCTTC.

The chain links TRBV28 to TRBJ2-7, with D possibly TRBD1 on 6 matching bases. The CDR3 is made up of 12 amino acids. CDR1 is MDHEN, CDR2 SYDVKM, per germline. Deletions cut 6 bases from V and 3 bases from J, with 9 bases between. This CDR3 reads CASRDSNYEQYF. CDR3 bases: TGTGCCAGCAGGGACAGCAACTACGAGCAGTACTTC.

This clone was counted only a few times. This sequence joins TRBV15 and TRBJ2-1; 8 positions agree with TRBD2. V trimming: 0 bases; J trimming: 9 bases; junction bases outside the gene matches: 13. This CDR3 has 17 residues. Germline V CDR1 and CDR2: LNHNV, YYDKDF (reference sequence). DNA of the CDR3: TGTGCCACCAGCAGAGACCGCTGGGGAGCGGGAGCGGGTGAGCAGTTCTTC. Translation: CATSRDRWGAGAGEQFF.

The rearrangement links TRBV27 to TRBJ2-5; 12 bases are a match to TRBD1. Germline values: CDR1 MNHEY, CDR2 SMNVEV (reference sequence). The V gene end was trimmed by 4 bases and the J gene end by 6 bases; junction bases not matched to a gene: 12. The CDR3 length is 17 residues. This CDR3 is CASSSAAGTGGGKTQYF. For the CDR3, the DNA is TGTGCCAGCAGTTCGGCCGCGGGGACAGGGGGCGGAAAGACCCAGTACTTC.

This clone was picked up a small number of times. The rearrangement joins TRBV6-4 to TRBJ1-5; D remains ambiguous. This CDR3 spans 8 amino acids. Germline-derived CDR1 and CDR2 are MRHNA and SNTAGT. V gave up 10 bases and J gave up 9 bases, with 4 bases separating them. The CDR3 is CATWPQHF. CDR3 DNA sequence: TGTGCCACGTGGCCCCAGCATTTT.

The J gene is TRBJ2-7, the V gene TRBV6-1; weak D call: TRBD1 (5 bases). The CDR3 contains 14 residues. Germline-derived CDR1 and CDR2 are MNHNS and SASEGT. V lost 2 bases and J lost 0, with 8 bases in between. CDR3 in amino acids: CASSEPGNSYEQYF. CDR3 bases: TGTGCCAGCAGTGAACCAGGGAACTCCTACGAGCAGTACTTC.

The V call is TRBV19, the J call TRBJ1-3; 9 bases are a match to TRBD1. The CDR3 is 16 residues long. The germline V gene has CDR1 LNHDA and CDR2 SQIVND (reference sequence). V shed 6 bases and J 0 bases; nucleotides not matched to a gene: 6. CDR3 amino acids: CASSRSGQGSGNTIYF. CDR3 in DNA: TGTGCCAGTAGCCGCTCGGGACAGGGCTCTGGAAACACCATATATTTT.

The rearrangement uses TRBV11-2 and TRBJ2-2; D unclear. V dropped 4 bases and J dropped 5 bases, with 17 bases sitting between them. The CDR3 runs to 16 residues. From germline, CDR1 is SGHAT and CDR2 FQNNGV. CDR3 sequence: CASSSGANLFTGELFF. For the CDR3, the DNA is TGTGCCAGCAGCTCAGGCGCTAATTTATTTACCGGGGAGCTGTTTTTT.

The gene calls are TRBV5-4 and TRBJ1-5; 12 bases align to TRBD1. The germline V gene encodes CDR1 SGHNT and CDR2 YYREEE (reference sequence). The CDR3 runs 14 residues. V was pared by 10 bases and J by 3 bases, with 5 bases of the junction left unmatched. CDR3 protein: CAVGTGGFNQPQHF. CDR3 DNA sequence: TGTGCCGTGGGGACAGGGGGCTTCAATCAGCCCCAGCATTTT.